One sample yielded the 26 T cell receptor beta chains listed below, sequenced in a study of T cells in Graves' hyperthyroidism and ophthalmopathy. RNA transcripts provided the source from which TCR beta CDR3 regions were amplified. TCR CDR3 underwent first-round RT-PCR with the HTBI primer set. TCRdb re-called the multiplex PCR reads through MiXCR, storing one row per CDR3 protein. The table has 200,000 to 250,000 distinct CDR3 sequences, about 17% seen once. The sample consisted of blood. These receptors came from a woman aged 18-29 years with Graves' ophthalmopathy.

This clonotype was counted ten times or more. The chain combines TRBV6-2 or TRBV6-3 with TRBJ2-3; no definite D call. Germline values: CDR1 MNHEY, CDR2 SVGEGT. V was clipped by 2 bases and J by 0 bases, with 18 bases between them. The CDR3 is made up of 18 amino acids. The CDR3 reads CASSYDELRASSTDTQYF. CDR3 sequence (DNA): TGTGCCAGCAGTTACGACGAGCTAAGGGCTAGTAGCACAGATACGCAGTATTTT.

In its sample, this clonotype was seen many times. CDR3 nucleotides: TGCGCCAGCAGCTTAGGGACAGGGGGGCACTATGGCTACACCTTC. This gives the protein CASSLGTGGHYGYTF. The V and J genes are TRBV5-1 and TRBJ1-2, with 11 bases lining up with TRBD1. Germline-derived CDR1 and CDR2 are SGHRS and YFSETQ. The CDR3 covers 15 residues. V dropped 2 bases and J dropped 3; count of bases not matched to a gene: 3.

This clonotype was picked up many times. V usage is TRBV4-1 and J usage is TRBJ2-7; 10 positions match TRBD1. CDR3 size: 16 residues. CDR1 MGHRA and CDR2 YSYEKL come from the germline V gene. With V trimmed by 4 bases and J by 0 bases, 6 bases remained unmatched. As DNA, the CDR3 is TGCGCCAGCAGCCGGAAAGGGACAGGGGACTCCTACGAGCAGTACTTC. The encoded protein is CASSRKGTGDSYEQYF.

This clonotype showed up many times. This rearrangement joins TRBV7-9 to TRBJ2-7, with 7 positions matching TRBD1. The germline V gene encodes CDR1 SEHNR and CDR2 FQNEAQ (reference sequence). The CDR3 totals 14 residues. J gave up 5 bases and V 4 bases, and 8 bases lay outside the gene matches. The CDR3 loop is CASSSDRKSHEQYF. CDR3 DNA: TGTGCCAGCAGCTCGGACAGGAAATCCCACGAGCAGTACTTC.

At least ten counts were recorded for this clonotype. The chain is built from TRBV7-9 and TRBJ2-5; no clear D gene. Germline values: CDR1 SEHNR, CDR2 FQNEAQ (reference sequence). CDR3 length: 12 residues. V was pared by 0 bases and J by 9 bases, with 8 bases between. CDR3 residues: CASSLALGPQYF. The CDR3 nucleotides read TGTGCCAGCAGCTTAGCATTGGGTCCCCAGTACTTC.

In this sample, this clonotype turned up many times. J is TRBJ2-2 and V is TRBV11-3; D is ambiguous. V dropped 5 bases and J dropped 3 bases, with 13 bases sitting between them. CDR3 length: 15 amino acids. CDR1 SGHNT and CDR2 YENEEA come from the germline V gene. Here the CDR3 reads CASSPRNSDTGELFF. In DNA form, the CDR3 reads TGTGCCAGCAGCCCTCGGAACTCCGACACCGGGGAGCTGTTTTTT.

The table lists this clonotype with a few counts. The rearrangement joins TRBV7-9 to TRBJ2-1; no firm D call. The germline V gene has CDR1 SEHNR and CDR2 FQNEAQ (reference sequence). The V end lost 0 bases, the J end lost 4 bases, and 13 bases lay between the germline ends. The CDR3 extends over 16 amino acids. CDR3 residues: CASSLAPEDLYNEQFF. The CDR3 DNA reads TGTGCCAGCAGCTTAGCTCCAGAGGACCTTTACAATGAGCAGTTCTTC.

This clonotype was recorded many times. The chain links TRBV14 to TRBJ1-5; D is unresolved. Germline values: CDR1 SGHDN, CDR2 FVKESK. The V gene lost 1 base and the J gene lost 6 bases, with 10 bases spanning the gap. The CDR3 is 14 amino acids. Here the CDR3 reads CASSQVGTGQPQHF. In nucleotides, the CDR3 is TGTGCCAGCAGCCAAGTTGGTACGGGTCAGCCCCAGCATTTT. The full variable domain, its missing parts supplied by reference TRBV14 and TRBJ1-5, is EAGVTQFPSHSVIEKGQTVTLRCDPISGHDNLYWYRRVMGKEIKFLLHFVKESKQDESGMPNNRFLAERTGGTYSTLKVQPAELEDSGVYFCASSQVGTGQPQHFGDGTRLSIL.

This clonotype was observed many times. The chain employs TRBV12-3 or TRBV12-4 and TRBJ2-7; TRBD1 matches at 9 bases. There are 16 residues in the CDR3. V gave up 3 bases and J gave up 4 bases; unmatched junction bases: 10. CDR3 bases: TGTGCCAGCAGTTTGTTACCGGGACAGGGCATATACGAGCAGTACTTC. This sequence encodes CASSLLPGQGIYEQYF.

Many counts were recorded for this clonotype. The chain couples TRBV28 to TRBJ2-3, with 13 bases lining up with TRBD2. The CDR3 is made up of 17 amino acids. CDR1 is MDHEN and CDR2 is SYDVKM in the germline V gene. V was clipped by 5 bases and J by 3 bases; unmatched bases: 8. The CDR3 reads CASSTLGLAGVTDTQYF. In nucleotides, the CDR3 is TGTGCCAGCAGTACCCTAGGACTAGCGGGGGTGACAGATACGCAGTATTTT.

This chain uses TRBV28 with TRBJ1-1; no clear D gene. The V gene's germline CDR1 is MDHEN and CDR2 SYDVKM. This CDR3 spans 14 amino acids. V dropped 7 bases and J dropped 2 bases, with 14 bases sitting between them. The CDR3 sequence is CASTLLGPNTEAFF. The CDR3, as DNA: TGTGCCAGCACCCTTCTTGGCCCAAACACTGAAGCTTTCTTT.

This clonotype was detected ten times or more. The chain carries TRBV29-1 and TRBJ1-1, with TRBD1 matching 7 bases. Germline CDR1 is SQVTM and CDR2 is ANQGSEA. The V segment lost 7 bases and the J segment 1 base; nucleotides outside the gene matches: 3. This CDR3 contains 12 residues. CDR3 DNA sequence: TGCAGCGCCGGACAGGCGAACACTGAAGCTTTCTTT. This gives the protein CSAGQANTEAFF.

This clonotype has a count of ten or more. The genes are TRBV3-1 and TRBJ2-4, with 13 bases aligning to TRBD2. Germline V gene sequence: CDR1 LGHDT, CDR2 YNNKEL (reference sequence). CDR3 length: 17 amino acids. Unmatched junction bases numbered 6, after V lost 3 bases and J lost 4 bases. The CDR3 DNA reads TGTGCCAGCAGCCAGCCACTAGCGGGGGGGCGGAAAAACATTCAGTACTTC. It specifies CASSQPLAGGRKNIQYF.

The chain combines TRBV12-3 or TRBV12-4 with TRBJ2-1; 9 bases are a match to TRBD2. The CDR3 covers 17 residues. V trimming: 6 bases; J trimming: 0 bases; junction bases outside the gene matches: 9. The CDR3 protein is CASRSGLACCSYNEQFF. In DNA, the CDR3 is TGTGCCAGCAGGTCCGGACTAGCGTGCTGCTCCTACAATGAGCAGTTCTTC.

This clonotype was detected many times. The rearrangement uses TRBV7-6 and TRBJ1-3, with D possibly TRBD1 on 6 matching bases. From germline, CDR1 is SGHVS and CDR2 FNYEAQ. Trimming left V 1 base short and J 11 bases short, with 12 bases between. The CDR3 extends over 13 amino acids. The CDR3 sequence: CASSLGTAGAIYF. CDR3 DNA: TGTGCCAGCAGCTTAGGGACAGCTGGCGCCATATATTTT.

This clonotype was seen at least ten times. The chain is built from TRBV7-6 and TRBJ1-6; 7 bases line up with TRBD1. V lost 4 bases to trimming and J lost 0 bases; unmatched junction nucleotides: 6. The CDR3 is 17 residues long. Germline CDR1 SGHVS, CDR2 FNYEAQ. The CDR3 region is CASSSGGFSSYNSPLHF. CDR3 DNA sequence: TGTGCCAGCAGCTCAGGGGGTTTTAGCTCCTATAATTCACCCCTCCACTTT.

In the case of this clonotype: Possible read error: a much larger clone is one base away. The chain is built from TRBV3-1 and TRBJ2-2; possible D gene TRBD2, 6 bases. Looked up from germline, CDR1 is LGHDT and CDR2 is YNNKEL (reference sequence). The CDR3 sequence is 16 residues long. The CDR3 is CAGSHPPGRGTEELFF. CDR3 DNA sequence: TGTGCCGGCAGCCACCCCCCGGGACGGGGGACCGAGGAGCTGTTTTTT.

The CDR3 sequence: CASCSSPYAGEQYF. The CDR3 DNA reads TGTGCCAGCTGTTCTAGCCCCTATGCAGGCGAGCAGTACTTC. This chain uses TRBV6-1 with TRBJ2-7; the D gene is possibly TRBD2 (5 bases). Germline loops: CDR1 MNHNS, CDR2 SASEGT. The CDR3 runs 14 residues. V dropped 8 bases and J dropped 6 bases, with 20 bases sitting between them.

Ten or more counts support this clonotype. The rearrangement uses TRBV7-3 and TRBJ2-3, with 13 bases fitting TRBD2. Trimming took 5 bases from V and 3 from J; bases not matched to a gene: 2. The CDR3 covers 15 residues. Germline-derived CDR1 and CDR2 are SGHTA and FQGTGA. The CDR3 coding sequence is TGTGCCAGCAGCCGGACTAGCGGGAGTACAGATACGCAGTATTTT. Protein sequence: CASSRTSGSTDTQYF.

This clonotype has a count of ten or more. The rearrangement links TRBV7-8 to TRBJ1-2, with unresolved D. The germline V gene encodes CDR1 SGHVS and CDR2 FQNEAQ. Trimming took off 4 bases at V and 4 bases at J, with 10 bases between the two ends. This CDR3 spans 13 amino acids. For the CDR3, the DNA is TGTGCCAGCAGCTATACGGGAGGCTATGGCTACACCTTC. Translated: CASSYTGGYGYTF.

Ten or more counts support this clonotype. V is TRBV20-1 and J is TRBJ1-2; D is possibly TRBD1 (5 bases). The CDR3 has 14 residues. The ends were cut back, 1 base at V and 4 bases at J, with 13 bases in the middle. Looked up from germline, CDR1 is DFQATT and CDR2 is SNEGSKA (reference sequence). The CDR3 bases are TGCAGTGCTAGAGGTGCTCAGGGTTCCTATGGCTACACCTTC. Amino acids: CSARGAQGSYGYTF.

This clonotype was counted ten times or more. CDR3 amino acids: CASSLGSTYYEQYF. CDR3 coding DNA: TGTGCCAGCAGCTTAGGGTCCACATACTACGAGCAGTACTTC. This chain connects TRBV11-2 to TRBJ2-7, with unresolved D. V gave up 1 base and J gave up 3 bases, with 10 bases separating them. Germline V CDR1 and CDR2: SGHAT, FQNNGV. The CDR3 extends over 14 amino acids. The variable domain in full, completed from reference TRBV11-2 and TRBJ2-7, reads EAGVAQSPRYKIIEKRQSVAFWCNPISGHATLYWYQQILGQGPKLLIQFQNNGVVDDSQLPKDRFSAERLKGVDSTLKIQPAKLEDSAVYLCASSLGSTYYEQYFGPGTRLTVT.

This clonotype appeared many times. CDR3 sequence (DNA): TGTGCCAGCAGTGGTGGCCGCGCTTTTAACTATGGCTACACCTTC. Protein sequence: CASSGGRAFNYGYTF. The chain couples TRBV2 to TRBJ1-2; D ambiguous. Trimming took 4 bases from V and 1 from J, leaving 13 bases between them. The CDR3 is made up of 15 amino acids. The V gene's germline CDR1 is SNHLY and CDR2 FYNNEI.

Concerning this clonotype itself: This may be a read error: a much more frequent sequence differs by one nucleotide. The chain is built from TRBV5-6 and TRBJ1-5; 9 bases map to TRBD1. V trimming: 6 bases; J trimming: 2 bases; junction bases outside the gene matches: 3. The CDR3 length is 14 residues. In germline, CDR1 is SGHDT, CDR2 YYEEEE. The CDR3 here is CASKRTGGNQPQHF. In nucleotides, the CDR3 is TGTGCCAGCAAACGGACAGGGGGCAATCAGCCCCAGCATTTT.

This clonotype appeared many times. This sequence joins TRBV7-8 and TRBJ2-7, with a possible D match to TRBD2 (5 bases). Germline values: CDR1 SGHVS, CDR2 FQNEAQ. This CDR3 contains 14 residues. The germline V and J ends were trimmed by 5 bases and 4 bases, with 15 bases remaining between them. The CDR3 bases are TGTGCCAGCAGCCCCCGCCTGCCGGGGTACGAGCAGTACTTC. Translated: CASSPRLPGYEQYF.

This clonotype was counted at least ten times. The V gene is TRBV10-2, the J gene TRBJ2-5; 10 positions match TRBD1. J was trimmed by 7 bases and V by 7 bases; bases with no gene match: 3. This CDR3 region has 12 residues. Germline V gives CDR1 WSHSY, CDR2 SAAADI. The CDR3 loop reads CASKGQGGTQYF. CDR3 sequence (DNA): TGCGCCAGCAAAGGACAGGGGGGGACCCAGTACTTC.